Below are 10 T cell receptor beta chains sequenced from a single sample in a study of T cells in Graves' hyperthyroidism and ophthalmopathy. RNA transcripts provided the source from which TCR beta CDR3 regions were amplified. HTBI primers drove first-round RT-PCR of the TCR CDR3. TCRdb ran MiXCR on the multiplex PCR reads and lists one entry per CDR3 protein. The sample yields about 740,000 distinct CDR3 sequences, approximately 14% seen once. Input material: blood. These receptors originate from a young woman with Graves' hyperthyroidism.

The chain has TRBV29-1 and TRBJ1-1, with a possible D match to TRBD1 (6 bases). Germline V CDR1 and CDR2: SQVTM, ANQGSEA. The CDR3 spans 16 residues. The V end was cut by 6 bases, the J end by 5 bases, with 25 bases between. The CDR3 loop is CSVRRLGPGETTEAFF. The CDR3 nucleotides are TGCAGCGTCCGGAGGCTCGGGCCAGGGGAAACAACTGAAGCTTTCTTT.

This clonotype showed up many times. This sequence joins TRBV27 and TRBJ2-2; D perhaps matches TRBD2 (6 bases). The CDR3 totals 15 residues. V dropped 3 bases and J dropped 3 bases, with 11 bases sitting between them. Germline CDR1 MNHEY, CDR2 SMNVEV (reference sequence). The CDR3 loop is CASSFTGSYTGELFF. CDR3 nucleotide sequence: TGTGCCAGCAGTTTCACCGGGAGTTACACCGGGGAGCTGTTTTTT.

As for this clonotype: The junction does not match germline at one end; this may be a read error. This sequence joins TRBV24-1 and TRBJ2-7, with 9 nucleotides matching TRBD1. CDR3 length: 14 amino acids. The germline gives CDR1 KGHDR, CDR2 SFDVKD. In DNA form, the CDR3 reads TGTGCCACCCGACCCGGGACAGGGTTCTACAAGCAGTACTTC. This encodes CATRPGTGFYKQYF.

This clonotype was counted at least ten times. The chain couples TRBV28 to TRBJ2-1, with D unclear. This CDR3 is built from 17 residues. The V and J ends lost 2 bases and 0 bases respectively, with 14 bases between them. Germline lookup yields CDR1 MDHEN and CDR2 SYDVKM. The CDR3 DNA sequence: TGTGCCAGCAGTTTAGGGCGGCCCGTTAGCTCCTACAATGAGCAGTTCTTC. This translates into CASSLGRPVSSYNEQFF.

This clonotype was seen a single time. V is TRBV6-1 and J is TRBJ1-1; a weak D match, TRBD1 (5 bases). Germline V gene sequence: CDR1 MNHNS, CDR2 SASEGT. V was trimmed by 6 bases and J by 11 bases, leaving 19 bases between them. The CDR3 is made up of 13 amino acids. This CDR3 is CASSFQIGGGAFF. The CDR3 coding sequence is TGTGCCAGCAGCTTCCAAATCGGTGGGGGGGCTTTCTTT.

This clonotype was found a few times. The chain combines TRBV19 with TRBJ1-2; the D gene is possibly TRBD1 (5 bases). There are 14 residues in the CDR3. The germline V gene has CDR1 LNHDA and CDR2 SQIVND (reference sequence). V shed 5 bases and J shed 10 bases, with 20 bases lying between them. The CDR3 coding sequence is TGTGCCAGTAGTCCGCCTGACAGTGTTCCCGACTACACCTTC. Translating gives CASSPPDSVPDYTF.

This sequence joins TRBV28 and TRBJ1-5; perhaps TRBD1 as D (6 bases). Germline V gives CDR1 MDHEN, CDR2 SYDVKM. The CDR3 sequence is 13 residues long. The V end lost 4 bases, the J end lost 6 bases, and 10 bases lay between the germline ends. CDR3 in amino acids: CASSSKQGQPQHF. The CDR3 DNA is TGTGCCAGCAGTTCGAAACAGGGTCAGCCCCAGCATTTT.

This clonotype was observed many times. The V gene is TRBV5-8, the J gene TRBJ1-1; D uncertain. The germline V gene encodes CDR1 SGHTS and CDR2 YDEGEE. The CDR3 loop spans 17 amino acids. The germline V and J ends were trimmed by 4 bases and 1 base, with 20 bases remaining between them. CDR3 DNA sequence: TGTGCCAGCAGCGTAGAAGATCTTCTGCTTGGGAACACTGAAGCTTTCTTT. As protein: CASSVEDLLLGNTEAFF. The full variable domain, completed using reference TRBV5-8 and TRBJ1-1, is EAGVTQSPTHLIKTRGQQATLRCSPISGHTSVYWYQQALGLGLQFLLWYDEGEERNRGNFPPRFSGRQFPNYSSELNVNALELEDSALYLCASSVEDLLLGNTEAFFGQGTRLTVV.

The V gene is TRBV4-3, the J gene TRBJ1-2; TRBD1 agrees at 8 bases. Germline trimming cut 4 bases from V and 6 bases from J; bases unmatched to any gene: 7. Looked up from germline, CDR1 is LGHNA and CDR2 is YSLEER. The length of the CDR3 is 14 residues. The CDR3 DNA reads as TGCGCCAGCAGCCCATCTGCCAGGGGGCATGGCTACACCTTC. Translated: CASSPSARGHGYTF.

This clonotype was detected many times. The chain links TRBV30 to TRBJ1-5; TRBD1 matches 7 bases. CDR3 length: 14 amino acids. Germline CDR1 is GTSNPN and CDR2 is SVGIG (reference sequence). V lost 2 bases to trimming and J lost 6 bases; unmatched junction nucleotides: 7. This CDR3 is CAWSIQTGIQPQHF. The DNA of the CDR3 is TGTGCCTGGAGTATACAGACAGGGATTCAGCCCCAGCATTTT.